One sample yielded the 8 T cell receptor beta chains listed below, sequenced in a study of blood T cell repertoires in COVID-19. Assay: immunoSEQ multiplex PCR; the TCRdb copy retains only in-frame clones and omits some. The data show under 200,000 clones, less than 85% seen once. Sequenced input: PBMCs or T cells enriched from blood (not recorded which). These receptors all stem from a woman aged 60-70 years with acute COVID-19.

V usage is TRBV7-2 and J usage is TRBJ2-1, with 8 bases that match TRBD2. Germline lookup yields CDR1 SGHTA and CDR2 FQGNSA. CDR3 size: 15 residues. V was clipped by 8 bases and J by 1 base; unmatched bases: 7. CDR3 protein: CASLLSGNSYNEQFF. As DNA, the CDR3 is TGTGCCAGCTTGCTTAGCGGGAATTCCTACAATGAGCAGTTCTTC.

The V and J genes are TRBV3-1 (or the pseudogene TRBV3-2) and TRBJ2-5; maybe TRBD1 (5 bases). CDR3 length: 16 residues. The V end lost 1 base, the J end lost 5 bases, and 17 bases lay between the germline ends. Germline values: CDR1 LGHDT, CDR2 YNNKEL (reference sequence). The CDR3 DNA follows: TGTGCCAGCAGCCAAGGGGGCCGTCGAGTGGCTGAGACCCAGTACTTC. It translates to CASSQGGRRVAETQYF.

The CDR3 is CASSDLAAEQFF. CDR3 nucleotide sequence: TGTGCCAGCAGTGATCTAGCAGCTGAGCAGTTCTTC. This sequence joins TRBV2 and TRBJ2-1, with D possibly being TRBD2 (5 bases). The CDR3 consists of 12 residues. Trimming stripped 3 bases from V and 9 bases from J, with 9 bases between. Germline-derived CDR1 and CDR2 are SNHLY and FYNNEI.

The chain uses TRBV7-2 and TRBJ2-2; no clear D. Germline V gene data show CDR1 as SGHTA and CDR2 as FQGNSA. Between the trimmed V and J ends, which lost 1 base and 5 bases, there was a span of 5 bases. The CDR3 has 13 amino acids. This chain's CDR3 is CASSLVLTGELFF. CDR3 bases: TGTGCCAGCAGCTTAGTCCTGACCGGGGAGCTGTTTTTT.

This chain connects TRBV29-1 to TRBJ2-2; possibly TRBD1 for D (5 bases). The germline V and J ends were trimmed by 3 bases and 8 bases, with 16 bases remaining between them. Germline V gene lookup returns CDR1 SQVTM and CDR2 ANQGSEA. The CDR3 is 14 residues long. CDR3 coding DNA: TGCAGCGTTGATAAAGGGGCGAGGCAAGGGGAGCTGTTTTTT. Translation gives CSVDKGARQGELFF.

The chain employs TRBV5-1 and TRBJ1-5, with 7 bases that match TRBD1. Germline CDR1 is SGHRS and CDR2 is YFSETQ. This CDR3 is built from 15 residues. The ends lost 2 bases at V and 3 bases at J; junction bases unmatched: 5. The CDR3 DNA reads TGCGCCAGCAGCTTTTCCGGGACAGACAATCAGCCCCAGCATTTT. This encodes CASSFSGTDNQPQHF.

This clone was picked up a small number of times. The chain links TRBV19 to TRBJ2-3; D is uncertain. Germline assignment: CDR1 LNHDA and CDR2 SQIVND (reference sequence). The CDR3 length is 14 residues. Deletions cut 5 bases from V and 6 bases from J, with 15 bases between. In nucleotides, the CDR3 is TGTGCCAGTAGTTCCACTTGGCCGAGGGATACGCAGTATTTT. Amino acid sequence: CASSSTWPRDTQYF.

The chain carries TRBV5-4 and TRBJ1-3; TRBD1 might be the D (6 bases). The CDR3 runs 15 residues. CDR1 is SGHNT and CDR2 is YYREEE in the germline V gene (reference sequence). Trimming took 3 bases from V and 0 from J, leaving 10 bases between them. The CDR3 is CASSSLGGSGNTIYF. DNA for the CDR3: TGTGCCAGCAGCTCCCTAGGGGGCTCTGGAAACACCATATATTTT.